This TCR beta chain was profiled in a study of OX40 agonist ivuxolimab in advanced cancers. This CDR3 spans 13 amino acids. Trimming removed 6 bases at V and 4 bases at J, with 12 bases between. CDR1 and CDR2 from the germline V gene are SNHLY and FYNNEI. Points from the study as a whole: Some patients without response likewise showed low normalized clonal expansion.

As regards this clone: What it binds is unknown.

The method was immunoSEQ multiplex PCR; TCRdb's version includes in-frame clones alone and lacks a portion of them. Here the sample spans 35,000 to 45,000 clones, approximately 88% being singletons. The receptor was derived from an adult with an advanced solid tumor such as melanoma, head and neck, liver or kidney cancer. The J gene is TRBJ1-2, the V gene TRBV2, with D perhaps TRBD1 (6 bases). The source was CD4+ or CD8+ T cells sorted from blood, collected in a trial of the OX40 agonist ivuxolimab. CDR3 loop: CASSGGGGYGYTF. For the CDR3, the DNA is TGTGCCAGCAGCGGGGGCGGCGGCTATGGCTACACCTTC.